The 28 T cell receptor beta chains below come from one sample, sequenced in a study of shared clonotypes between healthy human individuals. This table comes from immunoSEQ multiplex PCR, and its TCRdb copy is limited to in-frame clones, with some not included. Found here are 2 million to 2.5 million clones, 85% to 95% of them singletons; the top ten hold 0.3% to 0.4%. What was sequenced was naive CD4+ T cells from PBMCs. Subset of the sample: CD45RA+ positively selected. The receptors were gathered from a man in his late teens or twenties in good health. Some clones in this sample may be carry-over from other donors' samples.

A single count supports this clone. The rearrangement uses TRBV19 and TRBJ1-5; 9 positions agree with TRBD1. The V segment lost 6 bases and the J segment 6 bases; nucleotides outside the gene matches: 9. There are 15 residues in the CDR3. Germline-derived CDR1 and CDR2 are LNHDA and SQIVND (reference sequence). The CDR3 sequence is CASSRTGEMGQPQHF. CDR3 DNA: TGTGCCAGTAGCAGGACAGGGGAAATGGGTCAGCCCCAGCATTTT.

This rearrangement joins TRBV21-1 to TRBJ1-1; the D call in the table, TRBD1, was not verified against the DNA. TRBV21-1 is a pseudogene locus. The CDR3 has 15 residues. The CDR3 DNA reads TGTGCCAGCAGCACATTCCCCGACAGGAACACTGAAGCTTTCTTT. Translating gives CASSTFPDRNTEAFF.

Note on this clone: Other nucleotide sequences from this sample produce the same CDR3. The V call is TRBV5-1, the J call TRBJ2-5, with D tentatively TRBD2 (5 bases). The CDR3 is 14 amino acids. Germline V gene lookup returns CDR1 SGHRS and CDR2 YFSETQ. The ends were cut back, 0 bases at V and 0 bases at J, with 6 bases in the middle. The CDR3 region has the DNA TGCGCCAGCAGCTTGGCGGGGTACCAAGAGACCCAGTACTTC. Translation: CASSLAGYQETQYF. Together with reference TRBV5-1 and TRBJ2-5, the CDR3 gives the full variable domain: KAGVTQTPRYLIKTRGQQVTLSCSPISGHRSVSWYQQTPGQGLQFLFEYFSETQRNKGNFPGRFSGRQFSNSRSEMNVSTLELGDSALYLCASSLAGYQETQYFGPGTRLLVL.

The chain employs TRBV28 and TRBJ2-5; a weak D match, TRBD2 (6 bases). The CDR3 runs to 15 residues. Germline assignment: CDR1 MDHEN and CDR2 SYDVKM. V was pared by 5 bases and J by 2 bases, with 15 bases between. CDR3 sequence: CASSRGRRRQETQYF. CDR3 nucleotides: TGTGCCAGCAGTCGAGGGAGGCGGAGGCAAGAGACCCAGTACTTC.

The chain has TRBV11-2 and TRBJ1-1, with no clear D. Deletions cut 6 bases from V and 3 bases from J, with 8 bases between. Germline-derived CDR1 and CDR2 are SGHAT and FQNNGV. The CDR3 has 12 residues. CDR3 protein: CASRLWDTEAFF. DNA for the CDR3: TGTGCCAGCAGGCTGTGGGACACTGAAGCTTTCTTT.

The chain uses TRBV30 and TRBJ2-1; 10 positions agree with TRBD2. The CDR3 is 13 residues long. The ends lost 0 bases at V and 9 bases at J; junction bases unmatched: 2. Germline CDR1 reads GTSNPN; CDR2 reads SVGIG (reference sequence). This CDR3 reads CAWSVRLAGEQFF. CDR3 bases: TGTGCCTGGAGTGTTAGACTAGCGGGTGAGCAGTTCTTC.

In the case of this clone: Different DNA sequences within this sample yield the same CDR3. The genes are TRBV7-3 and TRBJ2-7; 13 bases line up with TRBD2. Trimming at V came to 3 bases and at J to 5 bases, leaving 1 base not matched to a gene. Germline values: CDR1 SGHTA, CDR2 FQGTGA. The CDR3 is 14 residues long. The CDR3 loop is CASSLGTSGDEQYF. The CDR3 region has the DNA TGTGCCAGCAGCTTGGGGACTAGCGGGGACGAGCAGTACTTC.

The V call is TRBV15, the J call TRBJ2-7; weak D call: TRBD2 (6 bases). Germline CDR1 and CDR2: LNHNV and YYDKDF (reference sequence). V shed 4 bases and J shed 3 bases, with 13 bases lying between them. The CDR3 loop spans 14 amino acids. The CDR3 nucleotides are TGTGCCACCAGCACCGGGACTTCCTTCTACGAGCAGTACTTC. Translated, it gives CATSTGTSFYEQYF.

This clone was counted a single time. The V and J genes are TRBV2 and TRBJ1-1; 8 bases fit TRBD1. Germline V lookup: CDR1 SNHLY, CDR2 FYNNEI. The CDR3 length is 13 residues. Trimming took 6 bases from V and 4 from J; bases not matched to a gene: 4. CDR3 protein: CASSSQGATEAFF. The CDR3 nucleotides are TGTGCCAGCAGCTCTCAGGGGGCCACTGAAGCTTTCTTT.

The chain employs TRBV27 and TRBJ2-1; TRBD1 agrees at 8 bases. Germline V gene sequence: CDR1 MNHEY, CDR2 SMNVEV (reference sequence). Trimming at V came to 7 bases and at J to 7 bases, leaving 12 bases not matched to a gene. The CDR3 runs 15 residues. CDR3 DNA: TGTGCCAGCACCGAACCAGCAGGGGGCAGGAATGAGCAGTTCTTC. It is translated as CASTEPAGGRNEQFF.

The V call is TRBV28, the J call TRBJ1-4; D possibly corresponds to TRBD1 (6 bases). CDR3 size: 14 residues. Per the germline V gene, CDR1 is MDHEN and CDR2 is SYDVKM. Trimming took 6 bases from V and 11 from J, leaving 19 bases between them. The CDR3: CASRAMGAGPKLFF. CDR3 DNA: TGTGCCAGCAGGGCCATGGGGGCGGGCCCGAAACTGTTTTTT.

This clone was seen a single time. The rearrangement uses TRBV7-8 and TRBJ1-5; D not certain. The CDR3 loop spans 14 amino acids. The V gene lost 3 bases and the J gene lost 3 bases, with 9 bases spanning the gap. CDR1 and CDR2 from the germline V gene are SGHVS and FQNEAQ. The CDR3 bases are TGTGCCAGCAGCTTCACCAGGACCAATCAGCCCCAGCATTTT. Protein product: CASSFTRTNQPQHF.

V and J are TRBV11-2 and TRBJ2-7; D is uncertain. The germline V and J ends were trimmed by 5 bases and 0 bases, with 11 bases remaining between them. Germline V CDR1 and CDR2: SGHAT, FQNNGV. The CDR3 consists of 14 residues. The CDR3, as DNA: TGTGCCAGCAGCGGGCAGGCCTACTCCTACGAGCAGTACTTC. It encodes CASSGQAYSYEQYF. Based on the CDR3 plus reference TRBV11-2 and TRBJ2-7, the full variable domain is EAGVAQSPRYKIIEKRQSVAFWCNPISGHATLYWYQQILGQGPKLLIQFQNNGVVDDSQLPKDRFSAERLKGVDSTLKIQPAKLEDSAVYLCASSGQAYSYEQYFGPGTRLTVT.

The chain employs TRBV18 and TRBJ2-7, with D tentatively TRBD2 (6 bases). Germline CDR1 reads KGHSH; CDR2 reads LQKENI. The CDR3 is 14 residues long. Trimming left V 3 bases short and J 3 bases short, with 12 bases between. The CDR3 reads CASSPLVGSYEQYF. The CDR3 coding sequence is TGTGCCAGCTCACCTCTAGTCGGGAGCTACGAGCAGTACTTC.

To note about this clone: The identical CDR3 is also encoded by other nucleotide sequences in the sample. This chain joins TRBV28 and TRBJ2-7, with a tentative D call TRBD1 (6 bases). The germline CDR1 and CDR2 sequences are MDHEN and SYDVKM. CDR3 length: 13 amino acids. Trimming removed 5 bases at V and 2 bases at J, with 10 bases between. The CDR3 sequence: CASSRGQPYEQYF. In nucleotides, the CDR3 is TGTGCCAGCAGTCGAGGACAGCCCTACGAGCAGTACTTC.

The V call is TRBV5-4, the J call TRBJ1-5; D is undetermined. Trimming took off 2 bases at V and 3 bases at J, with 9 bases between the two ends. CDR3 length: 14 amino acids. Germline loops: CDR1 SGHNT, CDR2 YYREEE (reference sequence). Written as DNA, the CDR3 is TGTGCCAGCAGCTTCGCCGGCTACAATCAGCCCCAGCATTTT. It specifies CASSFAGYNQPQHF.

This sequence joins TRBV28 and TRBJ2-7; 9 nucleotides align to TRBD2. The CDR3 runs to 15 residues. CDR1 MDHEN and CDR2 SYDVKM come from the germline V gene. The junction had 4 bases not matched to a gene; V was cut back by 4 bases and J by 0 bases. CDR3 region: CASSSGREGSYEQYF. The CDR3 DNA follows: TGTGCCAGCAGTTCTGGGCGGGAGGGCTCCTACGAGCAGTACTTC.

This clone was detected only once. The chain joins TRBV5-6 to TRBJ1-5; 9 nucleotides line up with TRBD1. CDR3 length: 16 residues. Looked up from germline, CDR1 is SGHDT and CDR2 is YYEEEE. The junction had 10 bases not matched to a gene; V was cut back by 2 bases and J by 7 bases. CDR3 residues: CASSFAGQGLGQPQHF. The CDR3 coding sequence is TGTGCCAGCAGCTTTGCGGGACAGGGATTGGGGCAGCCCCAGCATTTT.

J is TRBJ2-1 and V is TRBV7-2; D may be TRBD1 (6 bases). V was clipped by 2 bases and J by 12 bases, with 14 bases between them. Germline loops: CDR1 SGHTA, CDR2 FQGNSA. CDR3 length: 13 residues. CDR3 residues: CASSLRGGGGQFF. The CDR3 coding sequence is TGTGCCAGCAGCTTACGTGGGGGCGGTGGGCAGTTCTTC.

This sequence joins TRBV6-6 and TRBJ2-7; 8 nucleotides align to TRBD2. Unmatched junction bases numbered 12, after V lost 5 bases and J lost 3 bases. CDR1 is MNHNY and CDR2 is SVGAGI in the germline V gene (reference sequence). This CDR3 region has 16 residues. The CDR3 spells CASSRSLAGTNYEQYF. CDR3 bases: TGTGCCAGCAGTCGTTCGTTAGCGGGGACGAACTACGAGCAGTACTTC.

This chain links TRBV7-2 with TRBJ1-4; D remains ambiguous. V dropped 5 bases and J dropped 3 bases, with 19 bases sitting between them. The CDR3 runs 17 residues. From germline, CDR1 is SGHTA and CDR2 FQGNSA. The CDR3 DNA reads as TGTGCCAGCAGCCGAGAGGCCTCCGCTGGAGCTAATGAAAAACTGTTTTTT. Its protein is CASSREASAGANEKLFF. Full variable domain (missing parts from reference TRBV7-2 and TRBJ1-4): GAGVSQSPSNKVTEKGKDVELRCDPISGHTALYWYRQSLGQGLEFLIYFQGNSAPDKSGLPSDRFSAERTGGSVSTLTIQRTQQEDSAVYLCASSREASAGANEKLFFGSGTQLSVL.

The rearrangement links TRBV28 to TRBJ1-5; a possible D gene is TRBD1 (5 bases). The CDR3 is 14 amino acids. The V end was cut by 8 bases, the J end by 5 bases, with 16 bases between. Germline CDR1 and CDR2: MDHEN and SYDVKM. CDR3 protein: CASREGTPDQPQHF. The CDR3 bases are TGTGCCAGCCGAGAAGGGACCCCTGATCAGCCCCAGCATTTT.

V gene TRBV18 combines with J gene TRBJ2-2; D is uncertain. In germline, CDR1 is KGHSH, CDR2 LQKENI. CDR3 length: 14 residues. Trimming stripped 2 bases from V and 2 bases from J, with 6 bases between. CDR3 DNA sequence: TGTGCCAGCTCACCAGTGCATAACACCGGGGAGCTGTTTTTT. The encoded protein is CASSPVHNTGELFF.

This clone was seen more than once but under ten times. The chain carries TRBV5-1 and TRBJ1-5, with D perhaps matching TRBD1 (5 bases). From germline, CDR1 is SGHRS and CDR2 YFSETQ. The CDR3 totals 16 residues. Trimming pared 4 bases from V and 2 bases from J, leaving 16 bases between. The CDR3 nucleotides read TGCGCCAGCAGCCCTGGGACCCCCTGGGGCAATCAGCCCCAGCATTTT. Its translation: CASSPGTPWGNQPQHF.

This chain links TRBV5-6 with TRBJ2-7; D not certain. The V end was cut by 1 base, the J end by 0 bases, with 14 bases between. The CDR3 covers 16 residues. Germline lookup yields CDR1 SGHDT and CDR2 YYEEEE. CDR3 in amino acids: CASSLSRQQVSYEQYF. CDR3 in DNA: TGTGCCAGCAGCTTGTCCCGGCAGCAGGTCTCCTACGAGCAGTACTTC.

This chain uses TRBV5-1 with TRBJ2-7, with 9 bases identical to TRBD1. Trimming took 3 bases from V and 5 from J; bases not matched to a gene: 6. Germline CDR1 reads SGHRS; CDR2 reads YFSETQ. This CDR3 region has 14 residues. CDR3 DNA sequence: TGCGCCAGCAGCTCGGACAGGGGTGCGGACGAGCAGTACTTC. Amino acids: CASSSDRGADEQYF. Full variable domain (outside the CDR3, taken from reference TRBV5-1 and TRBJ2-7): KAGVTQTPRYLIKTRGQQVTLSCSPISGHRSVSWYQQTPGQGLQFLFEYFSETQRNKGNFPGRFSGRQFSNSRSEMNVSTLELGDSALYLCASSSDRGADEQYFGPGTRLTVT.

DNA of the CDR3: TGTGCCAGCAGCCAAGCGGGAGGGGAAGAGACCCAGTACTTC. Translating it yields CASSQAGGEETQYF. V is TRBV4-2 and J is TRBJ2-5; 8 bases map to TRBD2. The CDR3 has 14 amino acids. V shed 1 base, J shed 3 bases, and the junction held 1 base outside the gene matches. Germline V gene sequence: CDR1 LGHNA, CDR2 YNFKEQ.

This chain joins TRBV10-3 and TRBJ1-1; tentatively, D is TRBD1 (5 bases). The V end was cut by 3 bases, the J end by 1 base, with 18 bases between. This CDR3 contains 17 residues. Germline CDR1 reads ENHRY; CDR2 reads SYGVKD. The CDR3: CAISERGFGLGNTEAFF. CDR3 sequence (DNA): TGTGCCATCAGTGAACGGGGGTTCGGGCTGGGGAACACTGAAGCTTTCTTT.